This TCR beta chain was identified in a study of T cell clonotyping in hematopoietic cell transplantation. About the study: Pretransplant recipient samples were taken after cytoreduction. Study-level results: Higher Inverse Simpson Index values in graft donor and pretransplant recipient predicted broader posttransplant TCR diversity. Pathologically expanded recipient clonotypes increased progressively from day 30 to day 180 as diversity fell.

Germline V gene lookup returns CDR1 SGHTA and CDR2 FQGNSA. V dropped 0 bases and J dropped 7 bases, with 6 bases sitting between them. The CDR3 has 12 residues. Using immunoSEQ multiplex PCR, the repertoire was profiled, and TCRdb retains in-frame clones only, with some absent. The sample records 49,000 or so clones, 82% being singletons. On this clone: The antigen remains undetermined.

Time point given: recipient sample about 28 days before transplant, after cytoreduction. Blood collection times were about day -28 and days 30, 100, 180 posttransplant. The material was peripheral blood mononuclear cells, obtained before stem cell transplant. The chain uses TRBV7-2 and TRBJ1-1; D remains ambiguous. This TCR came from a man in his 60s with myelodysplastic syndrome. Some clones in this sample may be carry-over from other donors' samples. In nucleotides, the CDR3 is TGTGCCAGCAGCTTAGCGAAGCTTGAAGCTTTCTTT. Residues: CASSLAKLEAFF.